A selection of T cell receptor beta chains follows, all from one sample in a study of blood T cell repertoires in COVID-19. The table came from immunoSEQ multiplex PCR; TCRdb's copy has only in-frame clones and leaves some out. The profile covers 200,000 to 250,000 clones, with roughly 80% appearing a single time and about 1.7% taken by the ten largest. Sequenced material: PBMCs or T cells enriched from blood (not recorded which). The receptors were gathered from a man aged 55 to 70 who had recovered from COVID-19. Each CDR3 is given with its conserved first and last residue. D genes are given only for firm matches. Clone size is stated in some rows and not others, as once, few, many or a class when expanded.

CDR3	DNA	V	J	size	length	D
CASSQGLGDTQYF	TGTGCCAGCAGCCAGGGACTCGGGGATACGCAGTATTTT	TRBV7-3	TRBJ2-3	-	13	-
CASSLTGMDSPLHF	TGTGCCAGCAGTCTGACAGGGATGGATTCACCCCTCCACTTT	TRBV5-4	TRBJ1-6	-	14	TRBD1
CASMRRGVTGELFF	TGTGCCAGCATGCGGCGGGGGGTTACCGGGGAGCTGTTTTTT	TRBV2	TRBJ2-2	-	14	TRBD2
CASSTSGRYGANVLTF	TGTGCCAGCAGTACTTCAGGGAGGTACGGGGCCAACGTCCTGACTTTC	TRBV5-6	TRBJ2-6	-	16	-
CSASWRGLDTQYF	TGCAGTGCTAGTTGGCGGGGGTTAGATACGCAGTATTTT	TRBV20-1	TRBJ2-3	-	13	TRBD2
CASSFSGDAKNIQYF	TGTGCCAGCAGCTTCAGCGGGGATGCCAAAAACATTCAGTACTTC	TRBV7-8	TRBJ2-4	-	15	TRBD2
CASSQQGAQADTQYF	TGCGCCAGCAGCCAACAGGGGGCGCAGGCAGATACGCAGTATTTT	TRBV4-1	TRBJ2-3	-	15	TRBD1
CASSQFSGLTGELFF	TGTGCCAGCAGCCAATTTTCAGGGCTCACCGGGGAGCTGTTTTTT	TRBV3-1/TRBV3-2	TRBJ2-2	-	15	-
CATSDHTTGTSTGELFF	TGTGCCACCAGTGATCACACAACAGGGACGAGCACCGGGGAGCTGTTTTTT	TRBV24-1	TRBJ2-2	-	17	-
CASSQRQGEQFF	TGTGCCAGCAGCCAACGCCAGGGTGAGCAGTTCTTC	TRBV7-9	TRBJ2-1	few	12	-
CASSLRQGDTEAFF	TGCGCCAGCAGCTTGAGACAGGGGGACACTGAAGCTTTCTTT	TRBV5-1	TRBJ1-1	-	14	TRBD1
CASSQVTFFGNSPLHF	TGCGCCAGCAGCCAAGTAACGTTCTTCGGGAATTCACCCCTCCACTTT	TRBV4-3	TRBJ1-6	-	16	-
CASRKTGNTEAFF	TGTGCCAGCAGGAAGACGGGGAACACTGAAGCTTTCTTT	TRBV11-3	TRBJ1-1	-	13	-
CSVDPGGTGELFF	TGCAGCGTTGATCCAGGAGGGACCGGGGAGCTGTTTTTT	TRBV29-1	TRBJ2-2	-	13	-
CASRQTGKYGELFF	TGTGCCAGCAGGCAGACAGGGAAGTACGGGGAGCTGTTTTTT	TRBV7-6	TRBJ2-2	-	14	TRBD1
CASSSTGDFQPQHF	TGTGCCAGCAGTTCGACAGGGGATTTTCAGCCCCAGCATTTT	TRBV6-5	TRBJ1-5	-	14	TRBD1
CASSLGPFAEAFF	TGTGCCAGCAGTTTGGGGCCCTTCGCCGAAGCTTTCTTT	TRBV27	TRBJ1-1	few	13	-